This paragraph reports one T cell receptor beta chain. Germline V gene lookup returns CDR1 SGHRS and CDR2 YFSETQ. The CDR3 runs 15 residues. The ends were cut back, 4 bases at V and 2 bases at J, with 15 bases in the middle. This sample was taken from a study of blood T cell repertoires in COVID-19. Only in-frame clones appear in the TCRdb table, and some are missing; sequencing was by immunoSEQ multiplex PCR. The sample carries approximately 270,000 clones, around 89% recorded once. This receptor was identified in a man aged 25-45 years with acute or convalescent COVID-19. What was sequenced was peripheral blood. The chain employs TRBV5-1 and TRBJ2-5; a weak D match, TRBD2 (5 bases). CDR3 protein: CASSLQRAPQETQYF. The CDR3 bases are TGCGCCAGCAGCCTACAGAGGGCTCCGCAAGAGACCCAGTACTTC.